The 28 T cell receptor beta chains listed next were all sequenced from one sample in a study of T cell responses to AZD1222 COVID-19 vaccine. Method: immunoSEQ multiplex PCR; TCRdb's copy keeps in-frame clones and lacks some. The table lists around 80,000 clones, 70% to 90% of them singletons, with 8.5% to 12% in the top ten. This specimen consisted of peripheral blood, obtained 28 days after the second AZD1222 dose. Source of these receptors: an adult who received the AZD1222 COVID-19 vaccine.

V usage is TRBV6-5 and J usage is TRBJ1-2; TRBD1 matches at 8 bases. The CDR3 sequence is 16 residues long. The ends lost 4 bases at V and 2 bases at J; junction bases unmatched: 9. Germline-derived CDR1 and CDR2 are MNHEY and SVGAGI. The CDR3 region is CASSSVTGATNYGYTF. CDR3 sequence (DNA): TGTGCCAGCAGTTCGGTGACAGGGGCGACCAACTATGGCTACACCTTC.

This clone is termed medium-sized. The chain has TRBV7-2 and TRBJ1-4, with 7 nucleotides matching TRBD1. V was clipped by 5 bases and J by 8 bases; unmatched bases: 8. The CDR3 has 14 amino acids. From germline, CDR1 is SGHTA and CDR2 FQGNSA. Here the CDR3 reads CASSPDRAGEKLFF. In nucleotides, the CDR3 is TGTGCCAGCAGCCCAGACAGGGCGGGCGAAAAACTGTTTTTT.

This clone came up once. The CDR3, as DNA: TGTGCCAGCAGTCTCCGGGCGGGGGTCGAAGAGACCCAGTACTTC. It codes for CASSLRAGVEETQYF. The genes are TRBV6-5 and TRBJ2-5; TRBD2 agrees at 7 bases. J lost 3 bases, V lost 5 bases, and 9 bases had no gene match. The CDR3 spans 15 residues. Germline V gene sequence: CDR1 MNHEY, CDR2 SVGAGI.

This chain links TRBV6-2 or TRBV6-3 with TRBJ1-1, with a weak D call TRBD1 (5 bases). V dropped 0 bases and J dropped 6 bases, with 11 bases sitting between them. Germline V gives CDR1 MNHEY, CDR2 SVGEGT. The CDR3 totals 14 residues. CDR3 region: CASSYSGQGAEAFF. As DNA, the CDR3 is TGTGCCAGCAGTTACTCTGGCCAGGGTGCTGAAGCTTTCTTT.

The J gene is TRBJ2-2, the V gene TRBV6-4; 8 bases match TRBD2. The V gene end was trimmed by 7 bases and the J gene end by 5 bases; junction bases not matched to a gene: 6. This CDR3 region has 14 residues. Germline lookup yields CDR1 MRHNA and CDR2 SNTAGT. This chain's CDR3 is CASTLIAGTGELFF. CDR3 nucleotides: TGTGCCAGCACCCTTATAGCGGGGACCGGGGAGCTGTTTTTT.

This clone has only a few counts. V usage is TRBV7-2 and J usage is TRBJ1-3; 9 nucleotides agree with TRBD1. The ends lost 3 bases at V and 0 bases at J; junction bases unmatched: 6. The CDR3 runs to 17 residues. Germline V gives CDR1 SGHTA, CDR2 FQGNSA. The CDR3 region has the DNA TGTGCCAGCAGCTTGGGACAGGGAACTCTCTCTGGAAACACCATATATTTT. It is translated as CASSLGQGTLSGNTIYF. Filled out from reference TRBV7-2 and TRBJ1-3, the complete variable domain reads GAGVSQSPSNKVTEKGKDVELRCDPISGHTALYWYRQSLGQGLEFLIYFQGNSAPDKSGLPSDRFSAERTGGSVSTLTIQRTQQEDSAVYLCASSLGQGTLSGNTIYFGEGSWLTVV.

The CDR3 sequence is CASSGDSYYNEQFF. CDR3 DNA: TGTGCCAGTAGCGGGGACTCTTACTACAATGAGCAGTTCTTC. V gene TRBV19 combines with J gene TRBJ2-1; D may be TRBD2 (6 bases). The CDR3 consists of 14 residues. Deletions cut 6 bases from V and 3 bases from J, with 12 bases between. Germline V lookup: CDR1 LNHDA, CDR2 SQIVND (reference sequence).

The chain couples TRBV7-8 to TRBJ1-3, with 7 positions matching TRBD1. Germline CDR1 is SGHVS and CDR2 is FQNEAQ. The CDR3 totals 16 residues. The V and J ends lost 2 bases and 1 base, in that order; junction bases with no gene match: 5. CDR3 amino acids: CASSLKATGSGNTIYF. Written as DNA, the CDR3 is TGTGCCAGCAGCTTAAAAGCGACAGGGTCTGGAAACACCATATATTTT.

This clone counts as large. The CDR3 spells CATSDPSGGALDEQFF. The CDR3 DNA is TGTGCCACCAGTGATCCTAGCGGGGGGGCCTTGGATGAGCAGTTCTTC. The chain uses TRBV24-1 and TRBJ2-1; TRBD2 aligns across 12 bases. CDR1 is KGHDR, CDR2 SFDVKD, per germline. The CDR3 sequence is 16 residues long. Trimming took 3 bases from V and 8 from J; bases not matched to a gene: 7.

The V call is TRBV28, the J call TRBJ2-1, with 10 bases aligning to TRBD2. From germline, CDR1 is MDHEN and CDR2 SYDVKM. The CDR3 has 16 residues. With V trimmed by 3 bases and J by 1 base, 3 bases remained unmatched. This CDR3 reads CASSFASGGSYNEQFF. The CDR3 DNA is TGTGCCAGCAGTTTTGCTAGCGGGGGTTCCTACAATGAGCAGTTCTTC.

The rearrangement links TRBV7-3 to TRBJ1-1; no clear D gene. The CDR3 runs to 13 residues. Germline CDR1 SGHTA, CDR2 FQGTGA. The V end lost 2 bases, the J end lost 4 bases, and 8 bases lay between the germline ends. The CDR3 coding sequence is TGTGCCAGCAGCTTAGCCGAGAGCACTGAAGCTTTCTTT. It is translated as CASSLAESTEAFF. The complete variable domain, with remaining parts taken from reference TRBV7-3 and TRBJ1-1, reads GAGVSQTPSNKVTEKGKYVELRCDPISGHTALYWYRQSLGQGPEFLIYFQGTGAADDSGLPNDRFFAVRPEGSVSTLKIQRTERGDSAVYLCASSLAESTEAFFGQGTRLTVV.

Only one count was recorded for this clone. Other DNA sequences in this sample translate to the same CDR3. The chain carries TRBV11-3 and TRBJ1-1; D ambiguous. From germline, CDR1 is SGHNT and CDR2 YENEEA. The V end lost 1 base, the J end lost 4 bases, and 7 bases lay between the germline ends. The CDR3 has 13 residues. CDR3 region: CASSLVTGTEAFF. CDR3 in DNA: TGTGCCAGCAGCTTAGTAACCGGCACTGAAGCTTTCTTT.

V gene TRBV9 combines with J gene TRBJ1-1; 8 bases agree with TRBD1. The V and J ends lost 4 bases and 7 bases, in that order; junction bases with no gene match: 3. The CDR3 runs 12 residues. The germline CDR1 and CDR2 sequences are SGDLS and YYNGEE. This CDR3 is CASSLQGGEAFF. The DNA for the CDR3 is TGTGCCAGCAGCCTACAGGGGGGTGAAGCTTTCTTT.

The chain joins TRBV6-5 to TRBJ2-3, with D perhaps matching TRBD2 (5 bases). The CDR3 has 12 amino acids. Germline V gives CDR1 MNHEY, CDR2 SVGAGI. Between the trimmed V and J ends, which lost 11 bases and 0 bases, there was a span of 9 bases. The CDR3 region has the DNA TGTGCCCATCGGGGAAGCACAGATACGCAGTATTTT. Translated, it gives CAHRGSTDTQYF.

This chain connects TRBV27 to TRBJ1-1; weak D call: TRBD1 (6 bases). CDR1 is MNHEY and CDR2 is SMNVEV in the germline V gene (reference sequence). The V gene lost 0 bases and the J gene lost 7 bases, with 21 bases spanning the gap. This CDR3 is built from 17 residues. The chain's CDR3 is CASSLSVAVSQGNEAFF. The CDR3 coding sequence is TGTGCCAGCAGTTTATCTGTCGCCGTTTCCCAGGGGAATGAAGCTTTCTTT.

This chain connects TRBV2 to TRBJ1-2; no firm D call. The CDR3 length is 13 residues. The germline V gene has CDR1 SNHLY and CDR2 FYNNEI. The V end lost 0 bases, the J end lost 4 bases, and 6 bases lay between the germline ends. For the CDR3, the DNA is TGTGCCAGCAGTGAAGCCAGGAGCTATGGCTACACCTTC. It is translated as CASSEARSYGYTF. The whole variable domain, filled in from reference TRBV2 and TRBJ1-2, reads EPEVTQTPSHQVTQMGQEVILRCVPISNHLYFYWYRQILGQKVEFLVSFYNNEISEKSEIFDDQFSVERPDGSNFTLKIRSTKLEDSAMYFCASSEARSYGYTFGSGTRLTVV.

The genes are TRBV6-1 and TRBJ1-3, with a tentative D call TRBD1 (5 bases). Trimming pared 3 bases from V and 2 bases from J, leaving 17 bases between. The CDR3 is 17 residues long. Germline lookup yields CDR1 MNHNS and CDR2 SASEGT. CDR3 sequence (DNA): TGTGCCAGCAGTGACCGTTTCGGGGGTAAAACTGGAAACACCATATATTTT. Its translation is CASSDRFGGKTGNTIYF.

The chain links TRBV19 to TRBJ1-4, with D unresolved. The CDR3 runs to 16 residues. V shed 0 bases and J shed 8 bases, with 16 bases lying between them. Germline CDR1 and CDR2: LNHDA and SQIVND (reference sequence). In DNA, the CDR3 is TGTGCCAGTAGTATAGATGGTCACGTTTTCCCCGAAAAACTGTTTTTT. Translated, it gives CASSIDGHVFPEKLFF.

The chain carries TRBV28 and TRBJ2-7, with 7 bases matching TRBD1. V trimming: 4 bases; J trimming: 1 base; junction bases outside the gene matches: 10. Germline V gene sequence: CDR1 MDHEN, CDR2 SYDVKM. This CDR3 has 16 residues. CDR3 loop: CASSWTGRRNSYEQYF. Here the CDR3 DNA reads TGTGCCAGCAGTTGGACAGGACGGCGAAATTCCTACGAGCAGTACTTC.

The rearrangement uses TRBV24-1 and TRBJ1-1; 7 nucleotides agree with TRBD1. The CDR3 is 17 residues long. V shed 4 bases, J shed 2 bases, and the junction held 12 bases outside the gene matches. Germline values: CDR1 KGHDR, CDR2 SFDVKD. The CDR3 coding sequence is TGTGCCACCAGTGACCCAAAGACAGGGACGGGTAACACTGAAGCTTTCTTT. Amino acids: CATSDPKTGTGNTEAFF.

The V gene is TRBV5-5, the J gene TRBJ1-5; maybe TRBD1 (6 bases). In germline, CDR1 is SGHKS, CDR2 YYEKEE (reference sequence). V lost 2 bases to trimming and J lost 7 bases, with 13 bases between them. The CDR3 totals 14 residues. The CDR3 loop is CASSFQGTNQPQHF. CDR3 in DNA: TGTGCCAGCAGCTTTCAGGGGACGAACCAGCCCCAGCATTTT.

The chain recombines TRBV5-4 with TRBJ2-3; D uncertain. V was cut by 3 bases and J by 2 bases, with 1 base left in between. Germline assignment: CDR1 SGHNT and CDR2 YYREEE (reference sequence). The length of the CDR3 is 11 residues. The CDR3 protein is CASSSTDTQYF. The CDR3 DNA reads as TGTGCCAGCAGCTCCACAGATACGCAGTATTTT.

The chain uses TRBV7-2 and TRBJ1-1; no clear D gene. V lost 8 bases and J 3 bases, leaving 13 bases between the germline ends. The CDR3 runs 13 residues. The germline CDR1 and CDR2 sequences are SGHTA and FQGNSA. CDR3 coding DNA: TGTGCCAGCCTTGGTTATCCCTACACTGAAGCTTTCTTT. Its translation is CASLGYPYTEAFF.

This chain joins TRBV28 and TRBJ1-2; TRBD1 agrees at 8 bases. Trimming at V came to 3 bases and at J to 4 bases, leaving 7 bases not matched to a gene. The CDR3 is 15 amino acids. Per germline, CDR1 MDHEN and CDR2 SYDVKM. The CDR3 protein is CASSFPGQAFYGYTF. CDR3 coding DNA: TGTGCCAGCAGTTTTCCGGGACAGGCCTTCTATGGCTACACCTTC.

This clone occurred a few times. The V and J genes are TRBV5-6 and TRBJ1-3; D ambiguous. V was clipped by 6 bases and J by 7 bases, with 14 bases between them. The germline CDR1 and CDR2 sequences are SGHDT and YYEEEE. The length of the CDR3 is 13 residues. Here the CDR3 DNA reads TGTGCCAGCAACCTGCAGACGGTGAACACCATATATTTT. This translates into CASNLQTVNTIYF.

This clone was counted only a few times. This sequence joins TRBV23-1 and TRBJ2-1; 9 bases line up with TRBD1. TRBV23-1 is an ORF, with its function uncertain. The CDR3 contains 15 residues. The J segment lost 5 bases and the V segment lost 0 bases, leaving 2 bases of the junction unmatched. CDR3 amino acids: CASSQSGQGHNEQFF. In nucleotides, the CDR3 is TGCGCCAGCAGTCAATCGGGACAGGGACACAATGAGCAGTTCTTC.

V is TRBV29-1 and J is TRBJ2-3, with no clear D. The germline V gene encodes CDR1 SQVTM and CDR2 ANQGSEA. This CDR3 is 14 amino acids long. With 6 bases removed from V and 3 bases from J, the gap between germline ends came to 16 bases. As DNA, the CDR3 is TGCAGCGTCCTAATACACGGTGGGACAGATACGCAGTATTTT. Protein: CSVLIHGGTDTQYF.

The V gene is TRBV19, the J gene TRBJ2-7; 9 bases agree with TRBD1. Trimming removed 7 bases from V and 5 bases from J; junction bases left unmatched: 9. CDR3 length: 14 residues. The germline V gene encodes CDR1 LNHDA and CDR2 SQIVND (reference sequence). This CDR3 is CASTPRDRADEQYF. CDR3 sequence (DNA): TGTGCCAGTACCCCCCGGGACAGGGCCGACGAGCAGTACTTC.